A single T cell receptor beta chain is shown here with its context. Its target is unknown. The data originate from a study of cytomegalovirus exposure and HLA in healthy donors. Overall study: A previous analysis identified 95 million to 120 million unique TCR beta sequences derived from roughly 190 million T cells.

The CDR3 is made up of 14 amino acids. Between the trimmed V and J ends, which lost 1 base and 6 bases, there was a span of 13 bases. Germline V gene data show CDR1 as SGHVS and CDR2 as FQNEAQ. Overall study results and limits: In a later analysis, CMV-associated beta chains were mostly HLA-associated, it appeared. According to reports, the classifier identified cytomegalovirus status with high specificity and sensitivity.

Researchers ran the PCR with 60 Vbeta and 13 Jbeta primers. Under the authors' procedure: Roughly 11 million shared chains were among around 80 million unique TCR beta chains counted in a later analysis. Sequencing was performed with immunoSEQ multiplex PCR; in TCRdb, only in-frame clones are kept and a portion is missing. The V and J calls and clone size are taken from that table; D and trimming were inferred from the DNA. This sample has approximately 280,000 clones, with about 87% found just once. This TCR was sampled from a woman aged 18-29 years in good health and CMV-seronegative. The sequenced material came from PBMCs. The V call is TRBV7-8, the J call TRBJ2-7; a weak D match, TRBD2 (5 bases). The DNA of the CDR3 is TGTGCCAGCAGCTTAGGAGGCTCGGCGGGCGAGCAGTACTTC. It encodes CASSLGGSAGEQYF. The full variable domain, with the rest looked up from reference TRBV7-8 and TRBJ2-7, is GAGVSQSPRYKVAKRGQDVALRCDPISGHVSLFWYQQALGQGPEFLTYFQNEAQLDKSGLPSDRFFAERPEGSVSTLKIQRTQQEDSAVYLCASSLGGSAGEQYFGPGTRLTVT.